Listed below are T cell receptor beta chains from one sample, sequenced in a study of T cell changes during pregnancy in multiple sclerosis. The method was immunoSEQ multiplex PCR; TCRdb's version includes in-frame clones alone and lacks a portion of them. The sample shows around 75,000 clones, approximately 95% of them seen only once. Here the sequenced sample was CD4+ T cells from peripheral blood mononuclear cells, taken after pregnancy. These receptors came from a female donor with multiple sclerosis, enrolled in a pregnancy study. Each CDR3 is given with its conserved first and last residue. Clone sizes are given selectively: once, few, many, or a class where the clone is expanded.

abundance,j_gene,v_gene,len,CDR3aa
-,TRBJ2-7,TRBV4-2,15,CASSQDTRLANEQYF
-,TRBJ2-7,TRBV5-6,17,CASSLDPLAGNSYEQYF
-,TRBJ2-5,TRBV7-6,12,CASSPRRETQYF
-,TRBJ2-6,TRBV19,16,CASSIGLASGANVLTF
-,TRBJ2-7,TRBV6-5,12,CASSYYSGEQYF
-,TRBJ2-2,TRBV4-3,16,CASQQAGGPGTGELFF
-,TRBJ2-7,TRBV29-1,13,CSVEGQGGYEQYF
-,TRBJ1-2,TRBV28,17,CASSLADRGRYGGGYTF
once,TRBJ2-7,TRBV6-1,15,CASSEMLAPVYEQYF
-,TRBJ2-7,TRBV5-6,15,CASSSIQGTAYEQYF
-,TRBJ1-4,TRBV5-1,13,CASRGGANEKLFF